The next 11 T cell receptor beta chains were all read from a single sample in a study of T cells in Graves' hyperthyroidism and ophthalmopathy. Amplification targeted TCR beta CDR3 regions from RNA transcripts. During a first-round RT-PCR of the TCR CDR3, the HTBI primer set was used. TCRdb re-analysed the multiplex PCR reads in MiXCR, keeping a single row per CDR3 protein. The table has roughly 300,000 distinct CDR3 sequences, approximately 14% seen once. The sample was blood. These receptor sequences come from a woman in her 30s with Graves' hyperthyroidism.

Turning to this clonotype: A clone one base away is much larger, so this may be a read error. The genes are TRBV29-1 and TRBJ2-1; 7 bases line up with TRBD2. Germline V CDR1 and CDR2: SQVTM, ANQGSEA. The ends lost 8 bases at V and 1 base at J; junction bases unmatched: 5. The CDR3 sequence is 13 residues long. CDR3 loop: CSSGGSSYNEQFF. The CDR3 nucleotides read TGCAGCTCGGGGGGAAGTTCCTACAATGAGCAGTTCTTC.

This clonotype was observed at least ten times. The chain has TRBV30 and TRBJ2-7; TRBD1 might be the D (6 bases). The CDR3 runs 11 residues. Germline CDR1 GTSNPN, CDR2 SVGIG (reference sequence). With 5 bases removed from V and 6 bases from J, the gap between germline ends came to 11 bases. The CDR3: CAWDVRGEQYF. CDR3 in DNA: TGTGCCTGGGATGTCAGGGGCGAGCAGTACTTC.

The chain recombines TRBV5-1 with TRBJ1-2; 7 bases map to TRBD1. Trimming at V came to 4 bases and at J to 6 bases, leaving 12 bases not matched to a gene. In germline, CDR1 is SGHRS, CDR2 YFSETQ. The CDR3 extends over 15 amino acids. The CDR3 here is CASSPLPGQGDGYTF. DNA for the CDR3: TGCGCCAGCAGCCCCCTGCCAGGCCAGGGGGATGGCTACACCTTC.

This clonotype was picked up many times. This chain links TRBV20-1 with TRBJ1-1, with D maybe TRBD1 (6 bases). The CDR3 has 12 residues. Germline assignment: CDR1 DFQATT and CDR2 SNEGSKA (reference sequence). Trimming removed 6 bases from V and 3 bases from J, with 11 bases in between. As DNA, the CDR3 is TGCAGTGCAGGGGGGGGGGACACTGAAGCTTTCTTT. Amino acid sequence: CSAGGGDTEAFF.

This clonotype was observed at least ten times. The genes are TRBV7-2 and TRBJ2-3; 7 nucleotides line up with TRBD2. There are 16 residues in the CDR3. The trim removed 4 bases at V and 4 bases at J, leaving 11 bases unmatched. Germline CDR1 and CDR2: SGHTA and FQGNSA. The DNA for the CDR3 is TGTGCCAGCAGCTCCCAGGGAGGGGTGGCCGCAGATACGCAGTATTTT. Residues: CASSSQGGVAADTQYF.

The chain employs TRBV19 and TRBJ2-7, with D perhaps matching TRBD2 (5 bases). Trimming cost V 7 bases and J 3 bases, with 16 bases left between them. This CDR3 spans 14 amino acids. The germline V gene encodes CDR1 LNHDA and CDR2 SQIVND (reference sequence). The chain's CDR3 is CASTGWGDHYEQYF. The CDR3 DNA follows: TGTGCCAGTACGGGATGGGGAGACCACTACGAGCAGTACTTC.

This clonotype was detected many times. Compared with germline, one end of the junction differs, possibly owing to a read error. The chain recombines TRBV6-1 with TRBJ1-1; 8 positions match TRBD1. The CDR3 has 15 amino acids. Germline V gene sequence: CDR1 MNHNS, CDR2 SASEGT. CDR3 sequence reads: CASSGQGPPNPEAFF. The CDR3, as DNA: TGTGCCAGCAGTGGACAGGGGCCTCCGAACCCTGAAGCTTTCTTT.

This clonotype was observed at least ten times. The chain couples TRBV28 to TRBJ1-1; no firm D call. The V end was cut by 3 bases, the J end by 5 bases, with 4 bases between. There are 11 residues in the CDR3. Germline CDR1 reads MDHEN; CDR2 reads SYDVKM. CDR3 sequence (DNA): TGTGCCAGCAGTTTGAGGACTGAAGCTTTCTTT. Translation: CASSLRTEAFF.

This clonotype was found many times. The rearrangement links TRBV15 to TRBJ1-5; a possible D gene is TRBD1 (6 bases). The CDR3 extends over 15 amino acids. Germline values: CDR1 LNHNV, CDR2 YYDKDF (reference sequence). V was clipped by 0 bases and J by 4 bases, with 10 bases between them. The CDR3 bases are TGTGCCACCAGCAGAGAACAGGGCCCTAATCAGCCCCAGCATTTT. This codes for CATSREQGPNQPQHF.

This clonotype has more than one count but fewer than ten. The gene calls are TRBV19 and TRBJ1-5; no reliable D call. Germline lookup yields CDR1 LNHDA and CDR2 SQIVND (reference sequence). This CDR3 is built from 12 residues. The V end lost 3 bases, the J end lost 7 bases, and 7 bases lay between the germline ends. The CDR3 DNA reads TGTGCCAGTAGTATGAGGGAGCAGCCCCAGCATTTT. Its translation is CASSMREQPQHF.

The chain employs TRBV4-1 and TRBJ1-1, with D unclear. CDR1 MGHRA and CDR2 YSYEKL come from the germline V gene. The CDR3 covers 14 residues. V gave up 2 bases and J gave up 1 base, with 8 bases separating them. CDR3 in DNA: TGCGCCAGCAGCCAACCCCTAAGGAACACTGAAGCTTTCTTT. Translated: CASSQPLRNTEAFF.